The entry below describes one T cell receptor beta chain. Its specificity is unknown. Trimming took off 5 bases at V and 10 bases at J, with 12 bases between the two ends. The CDR3 extends over 11 amino acids. In germline, CDR1 is DFQATT, CDR2 SNEGSKA (reference sequence). The data were taken from a study of response to subunit inactivated influenza vaccine. The study's findings and limits: The authors offered the suggestion that each seasonal influenza vaccination recruits few new T cells.

TCRdb used MiXCR to reprocess the RT-PCR reads, holding one entry per CDR3 protein. The data contain over 300,000 distinct CDR3 sequences, about a fifth of them singletons. The source of this sequence is a man between 50 and 69 years old who received an inactivated influenza vaccine. V gene TRBV20-1 combines with J gene TRBJ2-1; D is perhaps TRBD2 (5 bases). Sequencing used PBMCs from blood, obtained 21 months after vaccination. Here the CDR3 reads CSAELVREQFF. For the CDR3, the DNA is TGCAGTGCTGAACTAGTGCGGGAGCAGTTCTTC.